This T cell receptor beta chain was documented in a study of T-cell memory formation after mild COVID-19. Across the study: TCR clusters were largely donor specific.

This clonotype has just a few counts. The target antigen is unknown. Findings of the study overall: Of the contracting clones, CD4+ ones lay mainly in CM and EM, and CD8+ ones in EMRA.

Trimming pared 4 bases from V and 1 base from J, leaving 12 bases between. CDR1 and CDR2 (germline): MNHEY, SMNVEV (reference sequence). The CDR3 consists of 15 residues. Via MiXCR, TCRdb re-called the 5' RACE reads, giving one row per CDR3 protein. The table shows fewer than 350,000 distinct CDR3 sequences, with about 20% occurring only once. The chain combines TRBV27 with TRBJ2-3, with D uncertain. This TCR was sampled from a young man who had mild COVID-19 (a few samples of this study predate the infection). Cell type and time point are not known. The sequenced sample was PBMCs or a T cell subset sorted from them (not recorded which). The CDR3 DNA is TGTGCCAGCAGTTGGTTGGCCCGGGGCACAGATACGCAGTATTTT. This sequence encodes CASSWLARGTDTQYF.